The source of this TCR beta chain is a study of T cell responses to AZD1222 COVID-19 vaccine. Study-wide points: Most donors were white British and more were female, and clonal diversity was possibly underestimated. At 160-218 and 743-854, vaccine-associated CD4 TCRs were dominant, and they spanned spike. Two AZD1222 administrations were followed by greater Spike-specific TCR breadth and depth.

The CDR3 length is 15 residues. CDR1 and CDR2 from the germline V gene are KGHDR and SFDVKD. V gave up 4 bases and J gave up 5 bases, with 14 bases separating them. This clone has just one count. Antigen unknown. The protocol was immunoSEQ multiplex PCR, while the TCRdb copy is restricted to in-frame clones and leaves out a portion. The sample lists over 100,000 clones, 88% seen once, with roughly 2.6% in the top ten. Sample: peripheral blood, taken on day 0 of AZD1222 vaccination. The origin of this receptor is an adult in good health. The chain recombines TRBV24-1 with TRBJ2-1, with a weak D call TRBD2 (5 bases). CDR3 nucleotides: TGTGCCACCAGTGACCGGAGGACCCCGGACAATGAGCAGTTCTTC. This translates into CATSDRRTPDNEQFF.